A selection of T cell receptor beta chains follows, all from one sample in a study of T cell repertoires in cytomegalovirus infection. TCRdb called the reads again in MiXCR, with one record for every CDR3 protein. The sample carries fewer than 200,000 distinct CDR3 sequences, roughly 20% recorded once. Sequencing was done on a sample of PBMCs. The source is a human donor in good health (CMV status not recorded). Some clones in this sample may be carry-over from other donors' samples. Both conserved end residues are part of each CDR3. A D gene is named only where the DNA matches it firmly. Expanded clones get a size class; other rows say once, few or many, or leave the size out.

>TRBV11-2|-|TRBJ2-7|many
CASSLLISASPEQYF
TGTGCCAGCAGCTTACTTATTAGCGCCAGCCCCGAGCAGTACTTC
>TRBV20-1|-|TRBJ1-2|-
CSAIGNFPGYTF
TGCAGTGCTATCGGGAACTTCCCCGGCTACACCTTC
>TRBV6-2/TRBV6-3|-|TRBJ2-1|few
CAAGSEAVFDEQFF
TGTGCAGCTGGATCGGAGGCGGTGTTCGATGAGCAGTTCTTC
>TRBV20-1|-|TRBJ1-4|few
CSALTPVELKLFF
TGCAGTGCTTTAACTCCCGTAGAATTGAAACTGTTTTTT
>TRBV5-6|-|TRBJ1-3|few
CASSGDTTYAGNTIYF
TGTGCCAGCAGCGGGGACACAACTTACGCTGGAAACACCATATATTTT
>TRBV19|TRBD1|TRBJ1-6|many
CASSIAGTANSPLHF
TGTGCCAGTAGTATAGCAGGGACAGCCAATTCACCCCTCCACTTT
>TRBV4-1|-|TRBJ2-6|many
CASSQDDSGANVLTF
TGCGCCAGCAGCCAAGATGACTCTGGGGCCAACGTCCTGACTTTC
>TRBV7-8|-|TRBJ1-4|few
CASSSQIGNEKLFF
TGTGCCAGCAGCTCACAGATAGGGAATGAAAAACTGTTTTTT
>TRBV28|TRBD1|TRBJ2-1|many
CASSTFTKSGQVYNEQFF
TGTGCCAGCAGCACGTTTACCAAATCGGGACAGGTATACAATGAGCAGTTCTTC
>TRBV11-3|-|TRBJ1-5|few
CASSPGHPSSNQPQHF
TGTGCCAGCAGCCCAGGACATCCCTCAAGCAATCAGCCCCAGCATTTT
>TRBV27|TRBD1|TRBJ1-1|-
CASSPGTEYMNTEAFF
TGTGCCAGCAGTCCCGGGACAGAGTACATGAACACTGAAGCTTTCTTT
>TRBV28|-|TRBJ2-5|-
CASSFTREETQYF
TGTGCCAGCAGTTTTACGCGGGAAGAGACCCAGTACTTC
>TRBV6-5|-|TRBJ1-3|-
CASKFKGSSGNTIYF
TGTGCCAGCAAATTCAAGGGGAGCTCTGGAAACACCATATATTTT
>TRBV10-2|-|TRBJ2-7|few
CASRETGTSSYEQYF
TGCGCCAGCAGGGAAACCGGGACAAGCTCCTACGAGCAGTACTTC
>TRBV19|-|TRBJ2-2|-
CASSMAWLGRGNTGELFF
TGTGCCAGTAGTATGGCCTGGCTGGGCAGGGGAAACACCGGGGAGCTGTTTTTT
>TRBV12-3/TRBV12-4|TRBD1|TRBJ1-2|-
CASQIGQGIGYTF
TGTGCCAGCCAGATCGGACAGGGGATTGGCTACACCTTC
>TRBV6-5|-|TRBJ1-2|few
CASSYDGNYGYTF
TGTGCCAGCAGTTACGACGGTAACTATGGCTACACCTTC
>TRBV5-4|TRBD2|TRBJ2-1|few
CASSFRVKAGNEQFF
TGTGCCAGCAGCTTCCGGGTCAAAGCGGGGAATGAGCAGTTCTTC
>TRBV7-8|TRBD1|TRBJ1-5|many
CASSPGQFNQPQHF
TGTGCCAGCAGCCCGGGACAGTTCAATCAGCCCCAGCATTTT
>TRBV30|TRBD1|TRBJ1-5|-
CAWSDRGLRNQPQHF
TGTGCCTGGTCTGACAGGGGGCTCCGGAATCAGCCCCAGCATTTT
>TRBV7-2|-|TRBJ2-3|many
CASTEEVPDTQYF
TGTGCCAGCACTGAGGAAGTCCCAGATACGCAGTATTTT
>TRBV29-1|TRBD1|TRBJ1-2|-
CSVEAQGNYGYTF
TGCAGCGTTGAAGCACAGGGGAACTATGGCTACACCTTC
>TRBV5-1|TRBD1|TRBJ2-7|-
CASSFVDRASYEQYF
TGCGCCAGCAGCTTTGTTGACAGGGCCTCCTACGAGCAGTACTTC
>TRBV28|TRBD2|TRBJ2-5|-
CASSSSGRAVETQYF
TGTGCCAGCAGTTCTAGCGGGAGGGCCGTTGAGACCCAGTACTTC
>TRBV6-1|TRBD2|TRBJ2-1|many
CASRETGTRYNEQFF
TGTGCCAGCAGGGAAACCGGGACTAGATACAATGAGCAGTTCTTC
>TRBV6-5|-|TRBJ2-5|few
CAGQWGSQETQYF
TGTGCCGGACAGTGGGGATCCCAAGAGACCCAGTACTTC
>TRBV20-1|TRBD1|TRBJ1-4|-
CSARGQGVSEKLFF
TGCAGTGCTAGAGGACAGGGAGTTAGCGAAAAACTGTTTTTT
>TRBV19|TRBD1|TRBJ2-7|few
CASSITGGRAEQYF
TGTGCCAGTAGTATAACAGGGGGCAGGGCCGAGCAGTACTTC
>TRBV6-1|TRBD1|TRBJ2-7|-
CASKSNTGDPGGEQYF
TGTGCCAGTAAAAGTAATACAGGGGATCCAGGTGGCGAGCAGTACTTC
>TRBV11-3|-|TRBJ2-1|many
CASSPKGGTSYNEQFF
TGTGCCAGCAGCCCTAAGGGCGGAACCTCCTACAATGAGCAGTTCTTC
>TRBV4-1|-|TRBJ2-2|few
CASSRGGGGRLSTGELFF
TGCGCCAGCAGCCGAGGGGGGGGGGGCCGATTATCCACCGGGGAGCTGTTTTTT
>TRBV4-2|-|TRBJ2-6|-
CASADPAGSGANVLTF
TGTGCCAGCGCCGATCCCGCGGGCTCTGGGGCCAACGTCCTGACTTTC
>TRBV20-1|-|TRBJ1-2|few
CSARGGDYGYTF
TGCAGTGCTCGCGGGGGGGACTATGGCTACACCTTC
>TRBV2|-|TRBJ2-2|-
CASSPRGPRDTGELFF
TGTGCCAGCAGCCCCCGGGGCCCAAGGGACACCGGGGAGCTGTTTTTT
>TRBV19|-|TRBJ1-1|-
CASSLGPGNTEAFF
TGTGCCAGTAGTCTCGGACCCGGGAACACTGAAGCTTTCTTT
>TRBV7-3|-|TRBJ2-1|-
CASSPSPDNEQFF
TGTGCCAGCAGCCCCAGTCCCGACAATGAGCAGTTCTTC
>TRBV7-9|TRBD2|TRBJ2-5|many
CASSRGLAGGPGETQYF
TGTGCCAGCAGTCGAGGACTAGCGGGAGGGCCGGGAGAGACCCAGTACTTC
>TRBV29-1|-|TRBJ1-2|-
CSVGGLSNYGYTF
TGCAGCGTGGGGGGACTTTCTAACTATGGCTACACCTTC
>TRBV2|-|TRBJ2-2|-
CASSVEGHGELFF
TGTGCCAGCAGTGTAGAAGGTCACGGGGAGCTGTTTTTT
>TRBV7-9|-|TRBJ1-3|once
CASSRSGNTIYF
TGTGCCAGCAGCCGCTCTGGGAACACCATATATTTT
>TRBV7-9|-|TRBJ1-5|many
CASSFVGANQPQHF
TGTGCCAGCAGCTTTGTGGGGGCCAATCAGCCCCAGCATTTT
>TRBV3-1|TRBD2|TRBJ2-7|-
CASSRGGGDYEQYF
TGTGCCAGCAGCAGAGGCGGGGGAGACTACGAGCAGTACTTC
>TRBV6-5|TRBD1|TRBJ1-5|few
CASRPLPGQGFNQPQHF
TGTGCCAGCAGACCCCTACCGGGACAGGGTTTTAATCAGCCCCAGCATTTT
>TRBV7-2|-|TRBJ2-1|medium-sized
CASSPILEQFF
TGTGCCAGCAGCCCGATTCTTGAGCAGTTCTTC
>TRBV7-3|TRBD2|TRBJ2-7|few
CASSPSGGTSDEQYF
TGTGCCAGCAGCCCGTCCGGTGGGACTAGCGACGAGCAGTACTTC
>TRBV30|-|TRBJ2-5|few
CAWSRVSGETQYF
TGTGCCTGGAGCAGGGTGTCCGGGGAGACCCAGTACTTC
>TRBV19|TRBD1|TRBJ1-2|few
CASSLRDSRNDYTF
TGTGCCAGTAGTCTCCGGGACAGCCGTAACGACTACACCTTC
>TRBV6-2/TRBV6-3|-|TRBJ2-1|-
CASASAGLAGNEQFF
TGTGCCAGCGCCTCCGCGGGATTAGCAGGCAATGAGCAGTTCTTC
>TRBV14|TRBD1|TRBJ2-7|few
CASGGHRGEQYF
TGTGCCAGTGGGGGCCACAGGGGCGAGCAGTACTTC
>TRBV9|-|TRBJ1-2|few
CASSLSGIPNYGYTF
TGTGCCAGCAGTCTATCGGGCATCCCTAACTATGGCTACACCTTC
>TRBV6-6|-|TRBJ1-2|-
CASRLGDAYGYTF
TGTGCCAGCAGACTCGGGGACGCCTATGGCTACACCTTC
>TRBV7-9|-|TRBJ1-5|few
CASSPDTDQPQHF
TGTGCCAGCAGCCCCGACACCGATCAGCCCCAGCATTTT
>TRBV6-1|-|TRBJ2-2|many
CASSDLGWDGELFF
TGTGCCAGCAGTGACCTGGGATGGGACGGGGAGCTGTTTTTT
>TRBV7-9|-|TRBJ2-7|many
CASSPGNEQYF
TGTGCCAGCAGCCCCGGGAACGAGCAGTACTTC
>TRBV15|-|TRBJ2-1|-
CATSRDRYVGRQLDNEQFF
TGTGCCACCAGCAGAGATCGGTATGTAGGGCGGCAACTAGACAATGAGCAGTTCTTC
>TRBV7-8|-|TRBJ1-5|-
CASSNRLGRADGNQPQHF
TGTGCCAGCAGCAATCGTCTTGGGAGGGCAGATGGCAATCAGCCCCAGCATTTT
>TRBV7-8|-|TRBJ1-5|-
CASSQSRGGEPQHF
TGTGCCAGCAGCCAGAGTAGGGGGGGGGAGCCCCAGCATTTT
>TRBV29-1|TRBD1|TRBJ1-2|few
CSVPDRVDGYTF
TGCAGCGTTCCGGACAGGGTCGATGGCTACACCTTC
>TRBV12-3/TRBV12-4|TRBD1|TRBJ2-1|-
CASRGTGKYEQFF
TGTGCCAGCAGAGGGACAGGCAAGTATGAGCAGTTCTTC
>TRBV29-1|-|TRBJ2-5|few
CSVEGVVAETQYF
TGCAGCGTTGAGGGAGTGGTGGCCGAGACCCAGTACTTC